A single sample is the source of the 6 T cell receptor beta chains below, sequenced in a study of blood T cell repertoires in COVID-19. TCRdb's table, derived via immunoSEQ multiplex PCR, lists solely in-frame clones and lacks some. Among about 71,000 clones, 75% to 95% were seen once, and the ten largest hold less than 0.85%. Sequencing was done on a sample of peripheral blood. These receptors all come from a woman over 75 with acute or convalescent COVID-19.

The chain combines TRBV6-5 with TRBJ1-2; D gene unclear. From germline, CDR1 is MNHEY and CDR2 SVGAGI. V lost 6 bases and J 8 bases, leaving 22 bases between the germline ends. CDR3 size: 15 residues. CDR3 loop: CASRTSSGSGSGYTF. CDR3 nucleotide sequence: TGTGCCAGCAGGACAAGTTCTGGTTCGGGAAGCGGCTACACCTTC.

The chain has TRBV9 and TRBJ2-5, with 7 bases fitting TRBD2. Per germline, CDR1 SGDLS and CDR2 YYNGEE. The CDR3 is 17 residues long. V lost 3 bases, J lost 1 base, and 12 bases stayed unmatched. This CDR3 reads CASSASAGTMSQETQYF. The CDR3 coding sequence is TGTGCCAGCAGCGCCTCCGCCGGGACTATGAGCCAAGAGACCCAGTACTTC.

The rearrangement uses TRBV9 and TRBJ2-3, with unresolved D. V lost 1 base, J lost 1 base, and 10 bases lay in between. Germline assignment: CDR1 SGDLS and CDR2 YYNGEE. This CDR3 is built from 15 residues. The CDR3 region has the DNA TGTGCCAGCAGCGTAAACTTCCGGGGCACAGATACGCAGTATTTT. Protein: CASSVNFRGTDTQYF.

This clone is a singleton in its sample. V gene TRBV3-1 (or the pseudogene TRBV3-2) combines with J gene TRBJ1-1, with D possibly matching TRBD1 (6 bases). Germline assignment: CDR1 LGHDT and CDR2 YNNKEL (reference sequence). The V end was cut by 5 bases, the J end by 1 base, with 14 bases between. There are 15 residues in the CDR3. CDR3 loop: CASSSTPTGNTEAFF. CDR3 DNA sequence: TGTGCCAGCAGCTCCACTCCGACAGGGAACACTGAAGCTTTCTTT.

V is TRBV4-3 and J is TRBJ1-2; the D is unclear. Germline lookup yields CDR1 LGHNA and CDR2 YSLEER. The CDR3 consists of 15 residues. The V end lost 0 bases, the J end lost 4 bases, and 12 bases lay between the germline ends. The DNA of the CDR3 is TGCGCCAGCAGCCAAGATGTTACAATCCCCTATGGCTACACCTTC. Its protein product is CASSQDVTIPYGYTF.

This chain connects TRBV10-1 to TRBJ2-2; 11 nucleotides align to TRBD1. Germline V lookup: CDR1 WNHNN, CDR2 SYGVQD (reference sequence). V shed 0 bases, J shed 6 bases, and the junction held 9 bases outside the gene matches. The CDR3 length is 18 residues. The CDR3 bases are TGCGCCAGCAGTGAGTCGAGGACAGGGGGCGCCGCATCCGGGGAGCTGTTTTTT. Translating it yields CASSESRTGGAASGELFF.